These 21 T cell receptor beta chains came from one sample sequenced in a study of blood T cell repertoires in COVID-19. TCRdb's table, derived via immunoSEQ multiplex PCR, lists solely in-frame clones and lacks some. Of more than 85,000 clones detected, around 89% appear once; the ten largest clones hold 1.1%. The sequenced material came from peripheral blood. The receptors here all came from a human donor in a cohort sampled during active COVID-19.

The chain has TRBV19 and TRBJ1-5; the D is unclear. There are 14 residues in the CDR3. V was clipped by 5 bases and J by 5 bases, with 13 bases between them. The V gene's germline CDR1 is LNHDA and CDR2 SQIVND (reference sequence). CDR3 region: CASSLTLADQPQHF. CDR3 DNA sequence: TGTGCCAGTAGTCTAACCCTGGCGGATCAGCCCCAGCATTTT.

The rearrangement links TRBV5-8 to TRBJ2-1; weak D call: TRBD1 (7 bases). CDR3 length equals 13 residues. V was clipped by 1 base and J by 6 bases, with 8 bases between them. Germline values: CDR1 SGHTS, CDR2 YDEGEE. Here the CDR3 reads CASSLQGGNEQFF. The DNA of the CDR3 is TGTGCCAGCAGCTTGCAGGGGGGCAATGAGCAGTTCTTC. The variable domain in full, completed from reference TRBV5-8 and TRBJ2-1, reads EAGVTQSPTHLIKTRGQQATLRCSPISGHTSVYWYQQALGLGLQFLLWYDEGEERNRGNFPPRFSGRQFPNYSSELNVNALELEDSALYLCASSLQGGNEQFFGPGTRLTVL.

This sequence joins TRBV24-1 and TRBJ1-1, with 11 bases lining up with TRBD1. From germline, CDR1 is KGHDR and CDR2 SFDVKD. Germline trimming cut 4 bases from V and 11 bases from J; bases unmatched to any gene: 8. The CDR3 length is 14 residues. CDR3 nucleotides: TGTGCCACCAGTGACAGGACAGGGGGCCGGGGGGCTTTCTTT. Translating gives CATSDRTGGRGAFF.

This clone was seen only once. This chain connects TRBV24-1 to TRBJ2-5, with 14 nucleotides matching TRBD2. From germline, CDR1 is KGHDR and CDR2 SFDVKD. The CDR3 consists of 17 residues. V trimming: 1 base; J trimming: 1 base; junction bases outside the gene matches: 1. The CDR3 bases are TGTGCCACCAGTGATTTAGGGACTAGCGGGGGCCAAGAGACCCAGTACTTC. Its protein is CATSDLGTSGGQETQYF.

The V gene is TRBV18, the J gene TRBJ1-4; no definite D call. Germline V gene lookup returns CDR1 KGHSH and CDR2 LQKENI. The CDR3 totals 15 residues. The V end was cut by 5 bases, the J end by 8 bases, with 18 bases between. DNA for the CDR3: TGTGCCAGCTCAGCGATCCCCGGGGTCCAGGAAAAACTGTTTTTT. Translating gives CASSAIPGVQEKLFF.

On this clone: One end of the junction varies from germline; a read error may be responsible. The chain uses TRBV7-7 and TRBJ1-3; 8 bases are shared with TRBD1. Germline lookup yields CDR1 SSHAT and CDR2 FNYEAQ (reference sequence). This CDR3 has 15 residues. The chain's CDR3 is CASSLGRGQGNTIYF. CDR3 in DNA: TGTGCTAGCAGCTTGGGCAGGGGGCAAGGAAACACCATATATTTT.

This clone is a singleton in its sample. This chain uses TRBV7-2 with TRBJ1-1; TRBD1 might be the D (5 bases). V shed 2 bases and J shed 5 bases, with 9 bases lying between them. The CDR3 has 13 amino acids. CDR1 is SGHTA, CDR2 FQGNSA, per germline. Written as DNA, the CDR3 is TGTGCCAGCAGCTTACTCAGGGATACTGAAGCTTTCTTT. Translation gives CASSLLRDTEAFF.

This chain links TRBV7-8 with TRBJ2-5, with D possibly being TRBD2 (5 bases). V was trimmed by 1 base and J by 1 base, leaving 13 bases between them. Germline CDR1 reads SGHVS; CDR2 reads FQNEAQ. This CDR3 has 16 amino acids. The CDR3 is CASSLVPEAPQETQYF. The CDR3 DNA reads TGTGCCAGCAGCTTAGTCCCGGAGGCCCCCCAAGAGACCCAGTACTTC.

The genes are TRBV9 and TRBJ2-2, with 9 bases that match TRBD1. The ends lost 4 bases at V and 6 bases at J; junction bases unmatched: 13. The CDR3 consists of 17 residues. CDR1 and CDR2 from the germline V gene are SGDLS and YYNGEE. CDR3 nucleotides: TGTGCCAGCAGCTCCAACCGGGACAGGGCTAGCGCCGGGGAGCTGTTTTTT. This translates into CASSSNRDRASAGELFF.

The rearrangement uses TRBV3-1 (or the pseudogene TRBV3-2) and TRBJ1-4; possible D gene TRBD1, 6 bases. With 6 bases removed from V and 7 bases from J, the gap between germline ends came to 24 bases. CDR3 size: 17 residues. From germline, CDR1 is LGHDT and CDR2 YNNKEL (reference sequence). The DNA for the CDR3 is TGTGCCAGCAGACCCAGTAATGACAGGCGCTTACGTGAAAAACTGTTTTTT. This gives the protein CASRPSNDRRLREKLFF.

The rearrangement uses TRBV7-3 and TRBJ2-1, with 8 bases matching TRBD1. V was pared by 4 bases and J by 2 bases, with 4 bases of the junction left unmatched. The CDR3 consists of 15 residues. In germline, CDR1 is SGHTA, CDR2 FQGTGA. CDR3 protein: CASSSGQGTYNEQFF. DNA of the CDR3: TGTGCCAGCAGCTCCGGACAGGGAACCTACAATGAGCAGTTCTTC.

The table lists this clone with a count of one. The V gene is TRBV28, the J gene TRBJ2-7; TRBD2 aligns across 13 bases. This CDR3 is built from 13 residues. The germline V gene has CDR1 MDHEN and CDR2 SYDVKM. Trimming took 8 bases from V and 4 from J; bases not matched to a gene: 2. CDR3 nucleotides: TGTGCCAGCGGACTAGCGGGAGTGTACGAGCAGTACTTC. It yields the protein CASGLAGVYEQYF.

This chain connects TRBV7-8 to TRBJ1-5; no firm D call. The CDR3 runs 13 residues. Trimming shortened V by 8 bases and J by 0 bases, and 8 bases separated the two germline ends. CDR1 and CDR2 from the germline V gene are SGHVS and FQNEAQ. The CDR3 nucleotides read TGTGCCAGCCACATGAATAGCAATCAGCCCCAGCATTTT. Translation gives CASHMNSNQPQHF.

This sequence joins TRBV5-1 and TRBJ2-3, with 11 bases lining up with TRBD1. The CDR3 is 15 residues long. The germline gives CDR1 SGHRS, CDR2 YFSETQ. J gave up 5 bases and V 4 bases, and 6 bases lay outside the gene matches. This chain's CDR3 is CASSRDRGLIDTQYF. For the CDR3, the DNA is TGCGCCAGCAGCCGGGACAGGGGGTTAATAGATACGCAGTATTTT.

V and J are TRBV7-2 and TRBJ2-2; 7 positions match TRBD1. CDR1 SGHTA and CDR2 FQGNSA come from the germline V gene. The ends lost 6 bases at V and 0 bases at J; junction bases unmatched: 7. The CDR3 consists of 16 residues. CDR3 loop: CASRRTGTANTGELFF. CDR3 coding DNA: TGTGCCAGCAGGCGGACCGGGACAGCGAACACCGGGGAGCTGTTTTTT.

The chain uses TRBV4-3 and TRBJ2-7, with 7 nucleotides matching TRBD1. Trimming at V came to 3 bases and at J to 3 bases, leaving 8 bases not matched to a gene. Germline V CDR1 and CDR2: LGHNA, YSLEER. The CDR3 totals 15 residues. The CDR3 reads CASSQYQGQYYEQYF. The CDR3 DNA reads as TGCGCCAGCAGCCAGTACCAGGGACAGTACTACGAGCAGTACTTC.

The chain links TRBV4-2 to TRBJ2-7; D is possibly TRBD1 (6 bases). Germline V gene sequence: CDR1 LGHNA, CDR2 YNFKEQ. V shed 0 bases and J shed 3 bases, with 15 bases lying between them. This CDR3 contains 16 residues. In nucleotides, the CDR3 is TGTGCCAGCAGCCAAGATCTTACAGGGTTGGGCTACGAGCAGTACTTC. Translation: CASSQDLTGLGYEQYF.

V gene TRBV5-4 combines with J gene TRBJ1-2, with TRBD1 identical over 12 bases. V shed 4 bases, J shed 4 bases, and the junction held 2 bases outside the gene matches. The CDR3 length is 14 residues. Germline CDR1 SGHNT, CDR2 YYREEE (reference sequence). Written as DNA, the CDR3 is TGTGCCAGCAGCCTGGGACAGGGGGCCTATGGCTACACCTTC. Amino acid sequence: CASSLGQGAYGYTF.

The chain has TRBV4-1 and TRBJ2-6; TRBD2 aligns across 7 bases. The CDR3 length is 19 residues. The V gene's germline CDR1 is MGHRA and CDR2 YSYEKL. The trim removed 4 bases at V and 0 bases at J, leaving 12 bases unmatched. The CDR3 loop reads CASSLGREGLHSGANVLTF. CDR3 nucleotide sequence: TGCGCCAGCAGCCTTGGTAGGGAGGGGCTGCACTCTGGGGCCAACGTCCTGACTTTC.

This clone was seen just once. The V gene is TRBV6-5, the J gene TRBJ2-7; 7 bases align to TRBD1. Germline CDR1 and CDR2: MNHEY and SVGAGI. CDR3 length: 15 residues. J gave up 7 bases and V 6 bases, and 15 bases lay outside the gene matches. This CDR3 is CASRAPGQVGPEQYF. The CDR3 DNA follows: TGTGCCAGCAGGGCCCCTGGACAGGTTGGGCCAGAGCAGTACTTC.

This clone has only one observation. The chain combines TRBV5-6 with TRBJ2-7; tentatively, D is TRBD1 (5 bases). The germline CDR1 and CDR2 sequences are SGHDT and YYEEEE. CDR3 length equals 16 residues. V gave up 3 bases and J gave up 2 bases, with 18 bases separating them. CDR3 region: CASSSGFGQVPYEQYF. The CDR3 coding sequence is TGTGCCAGCAGCTCTGGGTTCGGACAAGTCCCCTACGAGCAGTACTTC.